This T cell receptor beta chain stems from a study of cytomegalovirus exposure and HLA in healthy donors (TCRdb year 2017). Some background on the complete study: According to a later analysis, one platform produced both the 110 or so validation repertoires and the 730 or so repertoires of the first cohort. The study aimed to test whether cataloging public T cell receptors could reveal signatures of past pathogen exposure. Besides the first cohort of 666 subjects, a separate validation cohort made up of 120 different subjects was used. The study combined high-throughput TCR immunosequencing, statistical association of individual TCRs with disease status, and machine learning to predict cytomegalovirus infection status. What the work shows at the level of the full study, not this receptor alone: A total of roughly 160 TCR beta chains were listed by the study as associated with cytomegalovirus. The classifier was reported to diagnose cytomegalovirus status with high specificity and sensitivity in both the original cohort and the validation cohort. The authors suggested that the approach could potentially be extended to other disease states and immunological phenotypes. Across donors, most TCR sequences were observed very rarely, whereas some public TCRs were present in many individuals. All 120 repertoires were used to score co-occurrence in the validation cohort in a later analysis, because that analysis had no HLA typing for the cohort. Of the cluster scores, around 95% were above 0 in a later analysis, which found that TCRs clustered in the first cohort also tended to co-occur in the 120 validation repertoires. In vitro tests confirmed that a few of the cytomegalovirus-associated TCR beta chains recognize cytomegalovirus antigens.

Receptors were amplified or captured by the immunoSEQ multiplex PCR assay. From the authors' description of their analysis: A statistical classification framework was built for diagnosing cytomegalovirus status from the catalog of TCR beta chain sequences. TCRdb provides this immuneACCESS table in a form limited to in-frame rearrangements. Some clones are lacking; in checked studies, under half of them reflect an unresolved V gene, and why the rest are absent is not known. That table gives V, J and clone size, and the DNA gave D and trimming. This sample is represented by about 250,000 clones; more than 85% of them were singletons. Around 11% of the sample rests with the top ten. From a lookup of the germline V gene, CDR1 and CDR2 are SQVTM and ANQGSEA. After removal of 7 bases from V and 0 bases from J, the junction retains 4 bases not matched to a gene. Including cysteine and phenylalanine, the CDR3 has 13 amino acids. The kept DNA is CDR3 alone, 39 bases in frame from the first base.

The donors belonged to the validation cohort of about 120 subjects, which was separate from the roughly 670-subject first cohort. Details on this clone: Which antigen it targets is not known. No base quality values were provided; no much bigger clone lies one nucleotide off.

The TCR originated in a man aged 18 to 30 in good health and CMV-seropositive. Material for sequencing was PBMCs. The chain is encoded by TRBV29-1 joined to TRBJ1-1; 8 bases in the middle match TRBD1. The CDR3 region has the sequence CSAGTGLNTEAFF. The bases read TGCAGCGCCGGGACAGGATTGAACACTGAAGCTTTCTTT.